This TCR beta chain was obtained from a study of CD8+CD57+ T cells in acquired aplastic anemia. Study as a whole: The sorted CD4+ and CD8+ cells yielded an average roughly 3 ug of DNA. The study, taken as a whole, reports: Patients and controls shared 25 to 30 CD8+ CDR3 sequences.

Both TCR beta VDJ combination and CDR3 sequence profiling were carried out. Genomic DNA was the template for this profiling. TCRdb independently ran MiXCR on the reads; one entry per CDR3 protein. The sample contains approximately 190,000 distinct CDR3 sequences, 40% to 55% of which appear only once. Whoever was chosen for sequencing had shown CD8+CD57+ cell expansion by flow cytometry. Each of the patients presented with severe acquired aplastic anemia. This CDR3 is 13 amino acids long. The germline gives CDR1 ENHRY, CDR2 SYGVKD. With 6 bases removed from V and 5 bases from J, the gap between germline ends came to 10 bases. This clonotype has a handful of counts. The antigen is undetermined.

The sample taken for sequencing was sorted CD4+, CD8+, or CD8+CD57+ T cells (not recorded which) from PBMCs. This receptor was taken from a human donor with aplastic anemia. The chain has TRBV10-3 and TRBJ2-2; D unclear. The DNA for the CDR3 is TGTGCCATCAGACCTAAGAGTACCGGGGAGCTGTTTTTT. This translates into CAIRPKSTGELFF.